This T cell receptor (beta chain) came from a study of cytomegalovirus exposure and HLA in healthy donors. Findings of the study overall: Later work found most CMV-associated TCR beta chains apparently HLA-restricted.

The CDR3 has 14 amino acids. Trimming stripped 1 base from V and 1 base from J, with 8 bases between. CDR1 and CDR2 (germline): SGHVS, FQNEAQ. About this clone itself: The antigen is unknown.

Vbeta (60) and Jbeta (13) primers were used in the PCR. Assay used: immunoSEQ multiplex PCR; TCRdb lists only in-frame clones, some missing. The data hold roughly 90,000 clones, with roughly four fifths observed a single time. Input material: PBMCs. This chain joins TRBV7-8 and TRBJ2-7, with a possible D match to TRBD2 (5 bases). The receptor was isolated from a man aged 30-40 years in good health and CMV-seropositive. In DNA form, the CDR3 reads TGTGCCAGCAGCTTAGTTGGGAGTTCCTACGAGCAGTACTTC. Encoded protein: CASSLVGSSYEQYF. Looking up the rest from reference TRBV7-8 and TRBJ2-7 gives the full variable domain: GAGVSQSPRYKVAKRGQDVALRCDPISGHVSLFWYQQALGQGPEFLTYFQNEAQLDKSGLPSDRFFAERPEGSVSTLKIQRTQQEDSAVYLCASSLVGSSYEQYFGPGTRLTVT.